The sequence of this T cell receptor (beta chain) was determined in a study of T cell responses to AZD1222 COVID-19 vaccine. Study observations and caveats: No day 14 peak samples; only post-peak repertoires were characterized.

A single count supports this clone. Its antigen is not known. TCRdb keeps only in-frame clones here, not all; method: immunoSEQ multiplex PCR. The table shows 120,000 or so clones, with around 87% occurring only once. The material sequenced was peripheral blood, taken on day 0 of AZD1222 vaccination. The clonotype was recovered from an adult in good health.

The CDR3 DNA is TGTGCCAGCTCTCACGGACAGGGCGAGCAGTACTTC. Protein product: CASSHGQGEQYF. The chain combines TRBV18 with TRBJ2-7; 8 nucleotides match TRBD1. Germline V CDR1 and CDR2: KGHSH, LQKENI. V gave up 6 bases and J gave up 6 bases; unmatched junction bases: 4. The CDR3 is 12 amino acids. Variable domain in full (rest from reference TRBV18 and TRBJ2-7): NAGVMQNPRHLVRRRGQEARLRCSPMKGHSHVYWYRQLPEEGLKFMVYLQKENIIDESGMPKERFSAEFPKEGPSILRIQQVVRGDSAAYFCASSHGQGEQYFGPGTRLTVT.